This TCR beta chain was sequenced during a study of CD8 T cells in ankylosing spondylitis. General study findings and limits: Blood of patients with ankylosing spondylitis appeared to be characterized by a TCR beta motif of several highly homologous variants. Peripheral blood samples showed relatively rare disease-linked clones, and these clones were CD8+.

By quantitative 5'-RACE with molecular barcodes, the TCR beta libraries were made. TCRdb reanalysed the 5' RACE reads using MiXCR and keeps one entry per CDR3 protein. The sample shows 150,000 to 200,000 distinct CDR3 sequences, more than 9% of them seen only once. The germline V gene has CDR1 MNHNS and CDR2 SASEGT. Trimming removed 2 bases from V and 8 bases from J, with 15 bases in between. The CDR3 is 15 residues long. As for this clonotype: What it binds is unknown.

The rearrangement uses TRBV6-1 and TRBJ1-4, with D possibly TRBD1 on 6 matching bases. Sequencing was carried out using blood, either unsorted or a sorted T cell fraction (not recorded which). The sequence was obtained from a male donor with ankylosing spondylitis or in good health (not recorded which). The CDR3 DNA reads as TGTGCCAGCAGTGAATCGACAGGAGGGCGAGAAAAACTGTTTTTT. This codes for CASSESTGGREKLFF.